These 31 T cell receptor beta chains originate from one sample sequenced in a study of somatic mutations in cytotoxic T cells in rheumatoid arthritis. Clones were read by immunoSEQ multiplex PCR, and TCRdb kept only the in-frame ones, dropping some. The profile shows 5,500 or so clones, around 73% of them singletons. The sequencing sample was made of CD8+ T cells sorted from blood. The receptors shown here come from an adult with rheumatoid arthritis.

The V call is TRBV30, the J call TRBJ2-2; weak D call: TRBD2 (6 bases). This CDR3 has 11 amino acids. CDR1 is GTSNPN and CDR2 is SVGIG in the germline V gene (reference sequence). The V gene lost 5 bases and the J gene lost 7 bases, with 8 bases spanning the gap. As DNA, the CDR3 is TGTGCCTGGGGGACTTACGGGGAGCTGTTTTTT. Amino acids: CAWGTYGELFF.

This chain links TRBV11-2 with TRBJ2-7; the D call may be TRBD1 or TRBD2 (5 bases each). CDR1 and CDR2 (germline): SGHAT, FQNNGV. The V end was cut by 3 bases, the J end by 0 bases, with 9 bases between. This CDR3 is 14 amino acids long. The DNA of the CDR3 is TGTGCCAGCAGCTTCTGGGGGTCCTCCTACGAGCAGTACTTC. It translates to CASSFWGSSYEQYF. The whole variable domain, filled in from reference TRBV11-2 and TRBJ2-7, reads EAGVAQSPRYKIIEKRQSVAFWCNPISGHATLYWYQQILGQGPKLLIQFQNNGVVDDSQLPKDRFSAERLKGVDSTLKIQPAKLEDSAVYLCASSFWGSSYEQYFGPGTRLTVT.

The CDR3 region is CASSYTGEGLTYEQYF. The CDR3 DNA is TGTGCCAGCAGTTATACTGGGGAGGGGCTGACCTACGAGCAGTACTTC. The chain combines TRBV7-9 with TRBJ2-7; 7 bases align to TRBD2. J was trimmed by 2 bases and V by 6 bases; bases with no gene match: 13. The CDR3 extends over 16 amino acids. CDR1 is SEHNR and CDR2 is FQNEAQ in the germline V gene (reference sequence). The full variable domain, completed using reference TRBV7-9 and TRBJ2-7, is DTGVSQNPRHKITKRGQNVTFRCDPISEHNRLYWYRQTLGQGPEFLTYFQNEAQLEKSRLLSDRFSAERPKGSFSTLEIQRTEQGDSAMYLCASSYTGEGLTYEQYFGPGTRLTVT.

This rearrangement joins TRBV10-2 to TRBJ2-3, with 9 bases that match TRBD1. The CDR3 is 20 amino acids. Germline assignment: CDR1 WSHSY and CDR2 SAAADI. V gave up 3 bases and J gave up 3 bases; unmatched junction bases: 19. CDR3 residues: CASSELFTLTGGTLTDTQYF. In DNA, the CDR3 is TGCGCCAGCAGTGAACTCTTTACCTTGACAGGGGGTACGTTAACAGATACGCAGTATTTT.

The J gene is TRBJ1-6, the V gene TRBV27; no clear D gene. Germline CDR1 reads MNHEY; CDR2 reads SMNVEV (reference sequence). This CDR3 has 13 amino acids. Trimming stripped 6 bases from V and 9 bases from J, with 12 bases between. As DNA, the CDR3 is TGTGCCAGCAGCGCTTCGGGAGGTTCACCCCTCCACTTT. Translation gives CASSASGGSPLHF.

The V gene is TRBV4-3, the J gene TRBJ2-7, with 7 bases matching TRBD1. The CDR3 is 15 amino acids. Germline assignment: CDR1 LGHNA and CDR2 YSLEER. V lost 3 bases and J lost 6; bases outside the gene matches: 11. The DNA of the CDR3 is TGCGCCAGCAGCCACATCCCGGGACAGTACTCCGAGCAGTACTTC. Its translation: CASSHIPGQYSEQYF.

The rearrangement uses TRBV4-3 and TRBJ1-2; no clear D. This CDR3 contains 16 residues. Germline V gene sequence: CDR1 LGHNA, CDR2 YSLEER. V was pared by 2 bases and J by 2 bases, with 15 bases between. CDR3 sequence reads: CASSQKGSVINYGYTF. CDR3 sequence (DNA): TGCGCCAGCAGCCAAAAAGGGAGTGTCATCAACTATGGCTACACCTTC.

V and J are TRBV5-8 and TRBJ2-3, with D perhaps matching TRBD1 or TRBD2 (6 bases each). The V end lost 4 bases, the J end lost 10 bases, and 13 bases lay between the germline ends. The CDR3 contains 12 residues. The V gene's germline CDR1 is SGHTS and CDR2 YDEGEE. DNA of the CDR3: TGTGCCAGCAGCCCCGGGGGCTCCCCGCAGTATTTT. Protein product: CASSPGGSPQYF.

V is TRBV6-6 and J is TRBJ1-2; no definite D call. The CDR3 extends over 15 amino acids. Trimming removed 0 bases from V and 5 bases from J, with 13 bases in between. Germline CDR1 and CDR2: MNHNY and SVGAGI (reference sequence). CDR3 protein: CASSYSICPIYGYTF. CDR3 DNA sequence: TGTGCCAGCAGTTACTCGATATGTCCGATATATGGCTACACCTTC.

This clone has more than one count but fewer than ten. The V and J genes are TRBV4-2 and TRBJ2-1; D is tentatively TRBD1 or TRBD2 (6 bases each). Trimming removed 5 bases at V and 9 bases at J, with 17 bases between. The CDR3 has 14 residues. Germline values: CDR1 LGHNA, CDR2 YNFKEQ. CDR3 DNA sequence: TGTGCCAGCAGCGCGGCGACGGGGGCCCTTGAGCAGTTCTTC. This translates into CASSAATGALEQFF.

In its sample, this clone was seen a few times. This specimen includes other DNA sequences encoding the same CDR3. V is TRBV27 and J is TRBJ2-2; D is possibly TRBD1 or TRBD2 (5 bases each). CDR1 is MNHEY and CDR2 is SMNVEV in the germline V gene (reference sequence). V was shortened by 3 bases and J by 4 bases, with 9 bases between the two germline ends. CDR3 length: 14 residues. The CDR3 nucleotides are TGTGCCAGCAGTTTCGGGGCGAGCACCGGGGAGCTGTTTTTT. Protein product: CASSFGASTGELFF.

The sample holds a few counts of this clone. The chain links TRBV6-5 to TRBJ2-7, with 9 bases aligning to TRBD1. The germline V gene encodes CDR1 MNHEY and CDR2 SVGAGI. Trimming took 5 bases from V and 5 from J; bases not matched to a gene: 4. The CDR3 is 13 amino acids. The CDR3 region is CASSGTGLNEQYF. The CDR3 nucleotides are TGTGCCAGCAGTGGGACAGGGCTCAACGAGCAGTACTTC.

This chain links TRBV19 with TRBJ1-2, with D unclear. The CDR3 sequence is 11 residues long. Trimming left V 10 bases short and J 8 bases short, with 14 bases between. Germline lookup yields CDR1 LNHDA and CDR2 SQIVND (reference sequence). CDR3 coding DNA: TGTGCCACCCGGACCGAGGGAGGCTACACCTTC. Amino acids: CATRTEGGYTF. The whole variable domain, filled in from reference TRBV19 and TRBJ1-2, reads DGGITQSPKYLFRKEGQNVTLSCEQNLNHDAMYWYRQDPGQGLRLIYYSQIVNDFQKGDIAEGYSVSREKKESFPLTVTSAQKNPTAFYLCATRTEGGYTFGSGTRLTVV.

V is TRBV2 and J is TRBJ1-1, with D tentatively TRBD1 (5 bases). V was pared by 4 bases and J by 4 bases, with 10 bases between. This CDR3 spans 13 amino acids. Germline loops: CDR1 SNHLY, CDR2 FYNNEI. The CDR3 here is CASSAPGGTEAFF. The CDR3 DNA sequence: TGTGCCAGCAGTGCCCCGGGGGGCACTGAAGCTTTCTTT.

This chain joins TRBV4-3 and TRBJ2-7, with 7 bases matching TRBD2. Germline V lookup: CDR1 LGHNA, CDR2 YSLEER. V shed 0 bases and J 6 bases; nucleotides not matched to a gene: 8. The CDR3 is 15 residues long. The CDR3 spells CASSQDSGGSVEQYF. In DNA, the CDR3 is TGCGCCAGCAGCCAAGATTCGGGGGGTTCAGTCGAGCAGTACTTC.

This clone appeared a few times. The chain recombines TRBV7-9 with TRBJ2-5; 7 bases align to TRBD1. The V gene end was trimmed by 3 bases and the J gene end by 3 bases; junction bases not matched to a gene: 4. CDR1 and CDR2 (germline): SEHNR, FQNEAQ (reference sequence). The CDR3 contains 14 residues. In nucleotides, the CDR3 is TGTGCCAGCAGCTTTCTACAGGGGAAAGAGACCCAGTACTTC. As protein: CASSFLQGKETQYF.

V usage is TRBV15 and J usage is TRBJ1-5; the D gene is possibly TRBD1 (6 bases). The CDR3 contains 16 residues. V gave up 0 bases and J gave up 9 bases, with 18 bases separating them. Germline V CDR1 and CDR2: LNHNV, YYDKDF (reference sequence). The CDR3 DNA reads as TGTGCCACCAGCAGAGACATAGGGCAGGGGTTGTGGCCCCAGCATTTT. Translating it yields CATSRDIGQGLWPQHF.

This chain connects TRBV6-5 to TRBJ2-1; tentative D call: TRBD1 (6 bases). Germline V gives CDR1 MNHEY, CDR2 SVGAGI. This CDR3 is 13 amino acids long. V was trimmed by 8 bases and J by 1 base, leaving 9 bases between them. In DNA form, the CDR3 reads TGTGCCAGCGGGGGCAAATCCTACAATGAGCAGTTCTTC. As protein: CASGGKSYNEQFF.

This clone was observed a few times. V and J are TRBV7-3 and TRBJ1-3, with D possibly being TRBD1 (6 bases). The V end was cut by 11 bases, the J end by 3 bases, with 17 bases between. CDR3 length: 14 amino acids. Germline CDR1 SGHTA, CDR2 FQGTGA. CDR3 amino acids: CAPPPRGGGNTIYF. The CDR3, as DNA: TGTGCCCCGCCCCCCAGGGGTGGTGGAAACACCATATATTTT.

This clone was detected once. This rearrangement joins TRBV4-1 to TRBJ2-1, with TRBD2 matching over 7 bases. The length of the CDR3 is 13 residues. Germline V gene sequence: CDR1 MGHRA, CDR2 YSYEKL. Trimming took 3 bases from V and 7 from J; bases not matched to a gene: 3. Written as DNA, the CDR3 is TGCGCCAGCAGCCACCACGGGGGGAATGAGCAGTTCTTC. This gives the protein CASSHHGGNEQFF.

The V and J genes are TRBV11-2 and TRBJ2-7; D may be TRBD2 (6 bases). With 1 base removed from V and 2 bases from J, the gap between germline ends came to 12 bases. This CDR3 is 15 amino acids long. The germline gives CDR1 SGHAT, CDR2 FQNNGV. This CDR3 reads CASSLVGRSTYEQYF. DNA of the CDR3: TGTGCCAGCAGCTTAGTAGGGAGGTCTACCTACGAGCAGTACTTC.

The chain recombines TRBV21-1 with TRBJ2-2; TRBD1 reflects the table's D call only, with no check against the DNA. TRBV21-1 is given as a pseudogene. The CDR3 length is 12 residues. CDR3 in amino acids: CACARETGELFF. The CDR3 DNA reads as TGTGCCTGCGCCAGGGAAACCGGGGAGCTGTTTTTT.

The chain uses TRBV6-1 and TRBJ1-2, with D maybe TRBD1 (5 bases). CDR1 and CDR2 from the germline V gene are MNHNS and SASEGT. Trimming removed 2 bases at V and 1 base at J, with 11 bases between. The CDR3 spans 15 residues. The CDR3 nucleotides read TGTGCCAGCAGTGAATATACAGGAGTTAACTATGGCTACACCTTC. Protein sequence: CASSEYTGVNYGYTF.

Comments on this clone: At one end, the junction sequence differs from germline, possibly due to a read error. This chain links TRBV28 with TRBJ2-1; perhaps TRBD1 as D (5 bases). Per the germline V gene, CDR1 is MDHEN and CDR2 is SYDVKM. The CDR3 sequence is 15 residues long. The CDR3 loop is CAGSSSQGGYNEQFF. In DNA form, the CDR3 reads TGTGCCGGCAGTTCCTCGCAGGGTGGCTACAATGAGCAGTTCTTC.

The V gene is TRBV2, the J gene TRBJ2-4; D unresolved. The CDR3 loop spans 13 amino acids. Germline V gene data show CDR1 as SNHLY and CDR2 as FYNNEI. V was shortened by 4 bases and J by 2 bases, with 6 bases between the two germline ends. CDR3 nucleotides: TGTGCCAGCAGTGCCTACCCCAAAAACATTCAGTACTTC. Its translation is CASSAYPKNIQYF.

The gene calls are TRBV4-1 and TRBJ1-6, with D unresolved. This CDR3 comprises 13 residues. Germline V gene lookup returns CDR1 MGHRA and CDR2 YSYEKL. V was clipped by 6 bases and J by 6 bases, with 9 bases between them. The CDR3 DNA is TGCGCCAGCAGGTCCTTATCTAATTCACCCCTCCACTTT. Translated, it gives CASRSLSNSPLHF.

The CDR3 DNA reads as TGTGCCAGCAGCCAACCAGGAGGGACAGATACGCAGTATTTT. It is translated as CASSQPGGTDTQYF. The genes are TRBV4-2 and TRBJ2-3, with D maybe TRBD2 (6 bases). Looked up from germline, CDR1 is LGHNA and CDR2 is YNFKEQ. This CDR3 comprises 14 residues. V was clipped by 2 bases and J by 3 bases, with 9 bases between them.

DNA for the CDR3: TGTGCCAGAGAGGTGACAGGGGTTGGCTACACCTTC. It is translated as CAREVTGVGYTF. The rearrangement uses TRBV7-9 and TRBJ1-2; TRBD1 agrees at 8 bases. The V segment lost 9 bases and the J segment 7 bases; nucleotides outside the gene matches: 7. In germline, CDR1 is SEHNR, CDR2 FQNEAQ (reference sequence). This CDR3 contains 12 residues.

The rearrangement links TRBV11-2 to TRBJ1-4; no reliable D call. Germline CDR1 reads SGHAT; CDR2 reads FQNNGV. This CDR3 is 14 amino acids long. Between the trimmed V and J ends, which lost 5 bases and 7 bases, there was a span of 14 bases. CDR3 in DNA: TGTGCCAGCAGCGGATGGGTGGCAACTGAAAAACTGTTTTTT. Protein: CASSGWVATEKLFF.

This clone was observed a single time. The rearrangement joins TRBV4-1 to TRBJ2-1, with TRBD2 identical over 8 bases. The germline CDR1 and CDR2 sequences are MGHRA and YSYEKL. The CDR3 is made up of 15 amino acids. The trim removed 1 base at V and 7 bases at J, leaving 6 bases unmatched. The CDR3 is CASSQGGLGTNEQFF. CDR3 DNA: TGCGCCAGCAGCCAAGGGGGACTAGGTACTAATGAGCAGTTCTTC.

The gene calls are TRBV19 and TRBJ2-2, with a possible D match to TRBD1 (5 bases). The CDR3 is 15 amino acids. The V end lost 3 bases, the J end lost 6 bases, and 14 bases lay between the germline ends. CDR1 is LNHDA and CDR2 is SQIVND in the germline V gene (reference sequence). The CDR3 sequence is CASSMETAFPGELFF. CDR3 bases: TGTGCCAGTAGTATGGAGACAGCTTTTCCCGGGGAGCTGTTTTTT.